The 2 T cell receptor beta chains reported below all come from one sample, sequenced in a study of immune heterogeneity within non-small cell lung tumors. Genomic DNA from bulk tumor acted as the template, and about 570 ng was loaded per sample. Several biopsies per primary tumor, spaced far apart, were taken during surgery. Curative surgery was undertaken by patients, who had untreated, newly diagnosed non-small cell lung cancer. It was with 32 V and 13 J primers that multiplex PCR amplified TCR beta CDR3. TCRdb redid the calling of the multiplex PCR reads with MiXCR, one entry per CDR3 protein. The sample comprises some 4,700 distinct CDR3 sequences, 20% to 25% of which are singletons, and approximately 11% rests with the top ten. The sequenced sample consisted of lung tumor tissue. The receptors were sampled from a man between 60 and 70 years old with non-small cell lung cancer.

V gene TRBV7-3 combines with J gene TRBJ1-5; 10 bases align to TRBD1. This CDR3 spans 14 amino acids. The V gene end was trimmed by 3 bases and the J gene end by 7 bases; junction bases not matched to a gene: 3. The germline V gene encodes CDR1 SGHTA and CDR2 FQGTGA. CDR3 loop: CASSFPGQGQPQHF. CDR3 DNA: TGTGCCAGCAGCTTCCCGGGACAGGGGCAGCCCCAGCATTTT.

The chain couples TRBV5-5 to TRBJ1-5; 7 bases match TRBD1. V shed 1 base and J 4 bases; nucleotides not matched to a gene: 5. The CDR3 totals 15 residues. Germline V gene data show CDR1 as SGHKS and CDR2 as YYEKEE (reference sequence). CDR3 nucleotide sequence: TGTGCCAGCAGCTTGTACAGGGGAGTAAATCAGCCCCAGCATTTT. This codes for CASSLYRGVNQPQHF.